In this sample, the clone carrying this T cell receptor (beta chain) turned up once. Authors' analysis steps: Nucleated cell counts were estimated from reference gene primer amplification. Method: immunoSEQ multiplex PCR; TCRdb's copy keeps in-frame clones and lacks some. V and J calls and clone size come straight from that table; D and trimming were deduced from the DNA. Seen here are some 180,000 clones, more than 65% observed once, and the top ten hold about a tenth. The data derive from a study of blood T cell repertoires in COVID-19. On the study more broadly: Acute and convalescent COVID-19 specimens originated in the United States, Italy and Spain. Sample material is recorded as cDNA or gDNA derived from T cells, B-cell-depleted T cells, or PBMCs.

This CDR3 has 12 residues. The ends were cut back, 2 bases at V and 8 bases at J, with 7 bases in the middle. Germline assignment: CDR1 LGHNT and CDR2 FRNRAP. Input material: peripheral blood. The TCR comes from a man aged 65 to 85 with active or convalescent COVID-19. The V and J genes are TRBV12-5 and TRBJ2-1; D not certain. CDR3: CASGLIPDEQFF. The CDR3 DNA reads TGTGCTAGTGGTTTGATTCCGGATGAGCAGTTCTTC. The whole variable domain, remainder taken from reference TRBV12-5 and TRBJ2-1, is DARVTQTPRHKVTEMGQEVTMRCQPILGHNTVFWYRQTMMQGLELLAYFRNRAPLDDSGMPKDRFSAEMPDATLATLKIQPSEPRDSAVYFCASGLIPDEQFFGPGTRLTVL.